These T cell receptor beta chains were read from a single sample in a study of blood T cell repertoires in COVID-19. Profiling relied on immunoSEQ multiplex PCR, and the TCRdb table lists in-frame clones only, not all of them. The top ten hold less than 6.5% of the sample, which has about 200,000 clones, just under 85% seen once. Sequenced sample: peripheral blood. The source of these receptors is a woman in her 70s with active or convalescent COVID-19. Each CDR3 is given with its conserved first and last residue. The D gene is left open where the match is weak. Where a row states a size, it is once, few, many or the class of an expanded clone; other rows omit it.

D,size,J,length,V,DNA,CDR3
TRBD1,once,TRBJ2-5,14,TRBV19,TGTGCCAGTTCCCTGGCAGGGGGCCCCGAGACCCAGTACTTC,CASSLAGGPETQYF
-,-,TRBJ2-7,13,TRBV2,TGTGCCAGCACCAGCGGAACTTCGGACGAGCAGTACTTC,CASTSGTSDEQYF
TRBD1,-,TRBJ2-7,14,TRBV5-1,TGCGCCAGCAGCTTGGGACAGGGGGGCTACGAGCAGTACTTC,CASSLGQGGYEQYF
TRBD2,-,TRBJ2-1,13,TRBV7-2,TGTGCCAGCAGCTTACAACGGGAGGATGAGCAGTTCTTC,CASSLQREDEQFF
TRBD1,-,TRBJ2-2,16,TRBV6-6,TGTGCCAGCAGTTACGCGACAGGGGGCAACACCGGGGAGCTGTTTTTT,CASSYATGGNTGELFF
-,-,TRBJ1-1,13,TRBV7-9,TGTGCCAGCAGCTCTCCAGGTTCGGGAGAAGCTTTCTTT,CASSSPGSGEAFF
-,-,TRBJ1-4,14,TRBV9,TGTGCCAGCAGCAACCCAGGGGCGGGTGAAAAACTGTTTTTT,CASSNPGAGEKLFF
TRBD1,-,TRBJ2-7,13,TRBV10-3,TGTGCCATCAGCCGGGACAGGGGTTACGAGCAGTACTTC,CAISRDRGYEQYF
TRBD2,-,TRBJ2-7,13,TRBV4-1,TGCGCTACCGGGGAGGGACCGACCTACGAGCAGTACTTC,CATGEGPTYEQYF
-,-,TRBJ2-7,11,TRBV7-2,TGTGCCAGCAGCTTACTCGACGAGCAGTACTTC,CASSLLDEQYF
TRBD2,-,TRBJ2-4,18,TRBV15,TGTGCCACCAGCCCCCCAGCCGCGGGAGCGGGGGCCAAAAACATTCAGTACTTC,CATSPPAAGAGAKNIQYF
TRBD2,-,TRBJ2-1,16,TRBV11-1,TGTGCCAGCAGCTTAGGAGCGGGAGGTTCCGGAAATGAGCAGTTCTTC,CASSLGAGGSGNEQFF
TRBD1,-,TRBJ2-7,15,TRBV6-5,TGTGCCAGCAGGCCCGGGACAGGGAGCCTCTACGAGCAGTACTTC,CASRPGTGSLYEQYF
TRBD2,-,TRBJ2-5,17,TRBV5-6,TGTGCCAGCAGCTTCCCGGGACTAGCGGGAGGGAAAGAGACCCAGTACTTC,CASSFPGLAGGKETQYF
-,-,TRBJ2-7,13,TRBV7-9,TGTGCCAGCAGCTTAGGCAGAGAGGGCGAGCAGTACTTC,CASSLGREGEQYF
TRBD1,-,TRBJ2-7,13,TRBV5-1,TGCGCCAGCAGAGCCGGGACAGGGTACGAGCAGTACTTC,CASRAGTGYEQYF
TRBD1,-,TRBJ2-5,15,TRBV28,TGTGCCAGCAAGGTGGACAGGGCGGTTCGAGAGACCCAGTACTTC,CASKVDRAVRETQYF
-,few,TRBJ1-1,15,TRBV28,TGTGCCAGCAGTTTTAGTTCCAGGGTGAACACTGAAGCTTTCTTT,CASSFSSRVNTEAFF
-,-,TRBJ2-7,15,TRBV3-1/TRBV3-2,TGTGCCAGCAGCTCCCCTCCCCCGGGGGACCACGAGCAGTACTTC,CASSSPPPGDHEQYF
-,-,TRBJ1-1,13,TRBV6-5,TGTGCCAGCAGACAGGGCCTGAACACTGAAGCTTTCTTT,CASRQGLNTEAFF
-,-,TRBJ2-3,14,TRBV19,TGTGCCAGTAGCAGAACAGGTCCCACAGATACGCAGTATTTT,CASSRTGPTDTQYF
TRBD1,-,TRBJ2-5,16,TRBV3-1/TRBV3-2,TGTGCCAGCAGCCAAGTACCGGGACAGGTAACAGAGACCCAGTACTTC,CASSQVPGQVTETQYF
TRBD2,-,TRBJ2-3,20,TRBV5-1,TGCGCCAGCAGCTTGGGGGGACTAGCGGGACCACCCTATAGCACAGATACGCAGTATTTT,CASSLGGLAGPPYSTDTQYF
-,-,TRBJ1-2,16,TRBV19,TGTGCCAGTAGTAGGGAGTCGGGTGGACTATCCTATGGCTACACCTTC,CASSRESGGLSYGYTF
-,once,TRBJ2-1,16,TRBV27,TGTGCCAGCAGTAAGGCGTGGGTAGCGCTTTACAATGAGCAGTTCTTC,CASSKAWVALYNEQFF
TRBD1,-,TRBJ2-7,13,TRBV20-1,TGCAGTGCTAGTACAGGGGTCTCCTACGAGCAGTACTTC,CSASTGVSYEQYF
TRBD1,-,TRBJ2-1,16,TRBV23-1,TGCGCCAGCCCTCCGAGACAGGGAAGATCGGACAATGAGCAGTTCTTC,CASPPRQGRSDNEQFF
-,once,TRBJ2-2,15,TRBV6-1,TGTGCCAGCAGTGAAGGACATCCGAACACCGGGGAGCTGTTTTTT,CASSEGHPNTGELFF
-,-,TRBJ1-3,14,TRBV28,TGTGCCAGCCTCCGAGGGGGCTCTGGAAACACCATATATTTT,CASLRGGSGNTIYF
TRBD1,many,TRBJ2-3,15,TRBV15,TGTGCCACCAGCAGAGCGACTCGGACAGGGGCTACGCAGTATTTT,CATSRATRTGATQYF
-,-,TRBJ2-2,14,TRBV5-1,TGCGCCAGCAGCTTGTCCGGGAACACCGGGGAGCTGTTTTTT,CASSLSGNTGELFF
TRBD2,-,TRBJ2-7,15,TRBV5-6,TGTGCCAGCAGCACTCTAGCGGGAGTCGTCTACGAGCAGTACTTC,CASSTLAGVVYEQYF
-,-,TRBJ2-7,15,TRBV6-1,TGTGCCAGCAGTGAGGGGCGGGGCCCGTCCTACGAGCAGTACTTC,CASSEGRGPSYEQYF
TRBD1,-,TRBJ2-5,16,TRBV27,TGTGCCAGCAGTTTTTCGGCAGGGGGCCTCCAAGAGACCCAGTACTTC,CASSFSAGGLQETQYF
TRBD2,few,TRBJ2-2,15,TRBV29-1,TGCAGCGTAAGCCTGGGGACTAAGAACACCGGGGAGCTGTTTTTT,CSVSLGTKNTGELFF
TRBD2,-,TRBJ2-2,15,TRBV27,TGTGCCAGCAGTTTATCTCCGGGAGCGGGAGGGGAGCTGTTTTTT,CASSLSPGAGGELFF
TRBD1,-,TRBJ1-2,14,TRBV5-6,TGTGCCAGCAGCTTACCCGGGACAGACTATGGCTACACCTTC,CASSLPGTDYGYTF
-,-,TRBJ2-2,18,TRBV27,TGTGCCAGCAGTTTAAAGAGCCGGGAGACTCGGAACACCGGGGAGCTGTTTTTT,CASSLKSRETRNTGELFF
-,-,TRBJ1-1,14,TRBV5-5,TGTGCCAGCAGCTTGGTGCCAGGGAACACTGAAGCTTTCTTT,CASSLVPGNTEAFF
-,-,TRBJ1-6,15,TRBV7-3,TGTGCCAGCAGCTTGATGGGGGGTTCGAGTTCACCCCTCCACTTT,CASSLMGGSSSPLHF
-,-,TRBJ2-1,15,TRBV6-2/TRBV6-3,TGTGCCAGCAGTTCTACCCGGGGTCCGGGCAATGAGCAGTTCTTC,CASSSTRGPGNEQFF
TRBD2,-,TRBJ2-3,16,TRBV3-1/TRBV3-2,TGTGCCAGCAGCCAAGATGCGGGAGGGAGCACAGATACGCAGTATTTT,CASSQDAGGSTDTQYF
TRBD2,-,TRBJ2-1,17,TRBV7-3,TGTGCCAGCAGCTTACACGCAGCGGGAAGGTCTGGGAATGAGCAGTTCTTC,CASSLHAAGRSGNEQFF
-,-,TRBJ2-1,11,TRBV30,TGTGCCTGGTCCCTAAGCAATGAGCAGTTCTTC,CAWSLSNEQFF
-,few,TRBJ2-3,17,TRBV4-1,TGCGCCAGCAGCCAAGAAGGGGGGGGACTAAGGACGGATACGCAGTATTTT,CASSQEGGGLRTDTQYF
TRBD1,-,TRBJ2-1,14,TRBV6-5,TGTGCCAGCAGTTACTCTACAGGGGACAATGAGCAGTTCTTC,CASSYSTGDNEQFF
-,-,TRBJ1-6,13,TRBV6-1,TGTGCCAGCAGACAGGGATTTGGTTCACCCCTCCACTTT,CASRQGFGSPLHF
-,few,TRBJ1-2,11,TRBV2,TGTGCCAGCACCGGGGGCTATGGCTACACCTTC,CASTGGYGYTF
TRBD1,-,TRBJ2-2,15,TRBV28,TGTGCCACCACCGCCAGGGGGACGAACATCGGGGAGCTGTTTTTT,CATTARGTNIGELFF
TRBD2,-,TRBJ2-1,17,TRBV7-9,TGTGCCAGCAGCTTAGGGACTAGCGGGAGTAGTAGGAATGAGCAGTTCTTC,CASSLGTSGSSRNEQFF
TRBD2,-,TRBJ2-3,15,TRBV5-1,TGCGCCAGCAGCCCGGGACTAGTTGGCACAGATACGCAGTATTTT,CASSPGLVGTDTQYF
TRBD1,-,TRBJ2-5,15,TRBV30,TGTGCCTGGAGTGGCAGGGGGATCCTACGAGAGACCCAGTACTTC,CAWSGRGILRETQYF